This T cell receptor beta chain was captured by sequencing in a study of tumor and adjacent non-tumor tissue in lung cancer. Study information: Patients were aged 31 to 76, nine to eleven men and roughly 5 women, stage I to III. Each sample yielded 3.9 million or so productive TCRbeta reads on average.

The template was RNA from unsorted bulk tissue. Distant lung tissue was collected more than 3 cm away from the tumor edge. Between August and November 2014, newly diagnosed, chemotherapy-naive lung cancer patients underwent thoracic surgery in China. The germline V gene encodes CDR1 LNHNV and CDR2 YYDKDF (reference sequence). There are 15 residues in the CDR3. The V gene end was trimmed by 0 bases and the J gene end by 5 bases; junction bases not matched to a gene: 5. The library came from three nested PCR rounds adapted from ARM-PCR protocols. TCRdb redid the calling of the multiplex PCR reads with MiXCR, one entry per CDR3 protein. The sample consists of about 48,000 distinct CDR3 sequences, 60% to 65% of them appearing once. Whole-study findings and limits: TCR diversity was significantly greater in tumor than normal lung tissue.

On this clonotype itself: Its target is unknown.

The sequence was collected from an older woman with non-small cell lung cancer. The J gene is TRBJ2-5, the V gene TRBV15, with TRBD1 matching over 8 bases. Specimen: distant non-tumor lung tissue. Written as DNA, the CDR3 is TGTGCCACCAGCAGAGACCCGACAGGGGTCGAGACCCAGTACTTC. It is translated as CATSRDPTGVETQYF.